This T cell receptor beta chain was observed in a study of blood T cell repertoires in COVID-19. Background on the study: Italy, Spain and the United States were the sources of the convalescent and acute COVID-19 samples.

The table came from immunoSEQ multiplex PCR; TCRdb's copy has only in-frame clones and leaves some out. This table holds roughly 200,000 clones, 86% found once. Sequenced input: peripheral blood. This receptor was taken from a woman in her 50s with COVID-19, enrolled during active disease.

CDR3 protein: CASSLGLGVDNEQFF. The CDR3 nucleotides read TGTGCCAGCAGCTTGGGGCTGGGAGTAGACAATGAGCAGTTCTTC. This sequence joins TRBV5-8 and TRBJ2-1; possibly TRBD2 for D (5 bases). The CDR3 extends over 15 amino acids. CDR1 and CDR2 from the germline V gene are SGHTS and YDEGEE. V gave up 0 bases and J gave up 5 bases, with 12 bases separating them.